This T cell receptor beta chain derives from a study of T-cell memory formation after mild COVID-19. Study findings and constraints: Some SARS-CoV-2-responding clones were already detected in memory before infection. For contracting clones, CD4+ ones sat mainly in CM and EM, CD8+ in EMRA. The second-wave clones peaking on day 37 were not confirmed as SARS-CoV-2-specific. Later expanders leaned CD4+, whereas clones that contracted between day 15 and 85 were balanced CD4/CD8.

This clonotype was found a few times. Its cognate antigen is unknown. The germline V gene has CDR1 KGHSH and CDR2 LQKENI. V was cut by 2 bases and J by 1 base, with 0 bases left in between. The CDR3 contains 12 residues. A single record per CDR3 protein comes from TCRdb applying MiXCR to the 5' RACE reads. The repertoire has 210,000 or so distinct CDR3 sequences, around 27% of them found once; the top ten carry about 10%. The sequenced material came from PBMCs or a T cell subset sorted from them (not recorded which). This TCR was sampled from an adult woman who had mild COVID-19 (a few samples of this study predate the infection). Cell type and time point are not known. The chain carries TRBV18 and TRBJ2-4; D remains unclear. The CDR3 loop reads CASSPAKNIQYF. The CDR3 DNA reads TGTGCCAGCTCACCAGCCAAAAACATTCAGTACTTC. Supplemented by reference TRBV18 and TRBJ2-4, the full variable domain reads NAGVMQNPRHLVRRRGQEARLRCSPMKGHSHVYWYRQLPEEGLKFMVYLQKENIIDESGMPKERFSAEFPKEGPSILRIQQVVRGDSAAYFCASSPAKNIQYFGAGTRLSVL.